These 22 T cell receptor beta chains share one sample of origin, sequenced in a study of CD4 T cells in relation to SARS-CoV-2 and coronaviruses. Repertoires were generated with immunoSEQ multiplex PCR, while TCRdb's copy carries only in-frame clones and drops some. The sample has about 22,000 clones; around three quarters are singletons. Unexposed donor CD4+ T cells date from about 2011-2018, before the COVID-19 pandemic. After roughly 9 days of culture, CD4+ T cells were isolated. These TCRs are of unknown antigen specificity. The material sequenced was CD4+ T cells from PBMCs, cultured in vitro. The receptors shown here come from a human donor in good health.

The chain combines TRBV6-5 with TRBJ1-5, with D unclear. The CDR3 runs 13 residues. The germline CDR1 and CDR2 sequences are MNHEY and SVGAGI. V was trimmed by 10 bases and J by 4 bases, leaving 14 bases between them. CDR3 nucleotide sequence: TGTGCCACCGAGTGGGCGAATAATCAGCCCCAGCATTTT. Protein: CATEWANNQPQHF.

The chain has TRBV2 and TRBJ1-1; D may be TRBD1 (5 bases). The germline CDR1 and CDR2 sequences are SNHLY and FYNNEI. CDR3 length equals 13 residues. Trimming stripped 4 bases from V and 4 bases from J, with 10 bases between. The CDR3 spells CASSAQGPTEAFF. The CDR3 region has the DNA TGTGCCAGCAGTGCCCAGGGACCCACTGAAGCTTTCTTT.

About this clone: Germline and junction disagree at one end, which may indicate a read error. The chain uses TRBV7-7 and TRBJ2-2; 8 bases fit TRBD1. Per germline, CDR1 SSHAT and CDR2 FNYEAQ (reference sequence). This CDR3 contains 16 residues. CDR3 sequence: CASSSTPQGAGGELFF. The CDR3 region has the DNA TGTGCTAGCAGCTCAACCCCTCAGGGGGCAGGCGGGGAGCTGTTTTTT. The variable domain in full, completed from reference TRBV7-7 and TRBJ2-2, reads GAGVSQSPRYKVTKRGQDVTLRCDPISSHATLYWYQQALGQGPEFLTYFNYEAQPDKSGLPSDRFSAERPEGSISTLTIQRTEQRDSAMYRCASSSTPQGAGGELFFGEGSRLTVL.

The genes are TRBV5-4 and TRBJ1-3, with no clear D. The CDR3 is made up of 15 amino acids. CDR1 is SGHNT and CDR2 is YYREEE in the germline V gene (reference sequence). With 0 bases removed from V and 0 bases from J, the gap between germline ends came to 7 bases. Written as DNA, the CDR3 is TGTGCCAGCAGCTTGGGGTCACCCTCTGGAAACACCATATATTTT. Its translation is CASSLGSPSGNTIYF. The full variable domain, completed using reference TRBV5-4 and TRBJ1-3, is ETGVTQSPTHLIKTRGQQVTLRCSSQSGHNTVSWYQQALGQGPQFIFQYYREEENGRGNFPPRFSGLQFPNYSSELNVNALELDDSALYLCASSLGSPSGNTIYFGEGSWLTVV.

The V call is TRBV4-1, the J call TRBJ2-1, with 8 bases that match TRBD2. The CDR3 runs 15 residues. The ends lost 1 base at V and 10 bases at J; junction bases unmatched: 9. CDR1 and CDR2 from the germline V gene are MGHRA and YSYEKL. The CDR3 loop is CASSQGGGLMKEQFF. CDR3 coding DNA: TGCGCCAGCAGCCAAGGCGGGGGGTTAATGAAAGAGCAGTTCTTC.

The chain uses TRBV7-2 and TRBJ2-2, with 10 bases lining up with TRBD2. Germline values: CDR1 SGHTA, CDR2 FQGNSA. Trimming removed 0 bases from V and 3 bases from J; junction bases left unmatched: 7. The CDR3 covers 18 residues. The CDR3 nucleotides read TGTGCCAGCAGCTTAGCGAGGACTAGCGGCCTCGACACCGGGGAGCTGTTTTTT. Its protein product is CASSLARTSGLDTGELFF.

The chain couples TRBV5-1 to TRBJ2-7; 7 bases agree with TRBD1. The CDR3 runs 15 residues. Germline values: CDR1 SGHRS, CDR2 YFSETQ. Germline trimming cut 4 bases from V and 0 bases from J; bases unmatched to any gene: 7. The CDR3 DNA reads TGCGCCAGCAGCCCCAACCGGGACAGCTCCTACGAGCAGTACTTC. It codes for CASSPNRDSSYEQYF. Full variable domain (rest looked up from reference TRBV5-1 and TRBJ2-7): KAGVTQTPRYLIKTRGQQVTLSCSPISGHRSVSWYQQTPGQGLQFLFEYFSETQRNKGNFPGRFSGRQFSNSRSEMNVSTLELGDSALYLCASSPNRDSSYEQYFGPGTRLTVT.

The chain's CDR3 is CASSLLGTGTGNTIYF. The DNA of the CDR3 is TGTGCCAGCAGCCTCTTGGGGACAGGGACTGGAAACACCATATATTTT. This chain connects TRBV3-1 (or the pseudogene TRBV3-2) to TRBJ1-3; the match to TRBD1 covers 9 bases. Germline V gene lookup returns CDR1 LGHDT and CDR2 YNNKEL (reference sequence). The CDR3 consists of 16 residues. V gave up 4 bases and J gave up 2 bases; unmatched junction bases: 6.

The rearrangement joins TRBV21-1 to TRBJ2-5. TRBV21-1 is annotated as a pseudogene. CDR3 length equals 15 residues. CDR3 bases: TGTGCCAGCAGCAAAGCAATGAGGACGAATCGACGCCAGTACTTC. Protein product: CASSKAMRTNRRQYF.

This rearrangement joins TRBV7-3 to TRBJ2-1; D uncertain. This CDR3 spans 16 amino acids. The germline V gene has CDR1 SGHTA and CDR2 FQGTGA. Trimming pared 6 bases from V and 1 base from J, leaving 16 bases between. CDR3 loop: CASRPIPGVSYNEQFF. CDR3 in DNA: TGTGCCAGCAGGCCGATCCCGGGCGTGTCCTACAATGAGCAGTTCTTC.

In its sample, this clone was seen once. CDR3 loop: CASSEQGFKNGYTF. DNA for the CDR3: TGTGCCAGCAGTGAACAGGGGTTTAAAAATGGCTACACCTTC. The gene calls are TRBV2 and TRBJ1-2; tentatively, D is TRBD1 (6 bases). Germline V lookup: CDR1 SNHLY, CDR2 FYNNEI. V gave up 2 bases and J gave up 6 bases, with 13 bases separating them. The length of the CDR3 is 14 residues. Using reference TRBV2 and TRBJ1-2 for the parts outside the CDR3, the full variable domain is EPEVTQTPSHQVTQMGQEVILRCVPISNHLYFYWYRQILGQKVEFLVSFYNNEISEKSEIFDDQFSVERPDGSNFTLKIRSTKLEDSAMYFCASSEQGFKNGYTFGSGTRLTVV.

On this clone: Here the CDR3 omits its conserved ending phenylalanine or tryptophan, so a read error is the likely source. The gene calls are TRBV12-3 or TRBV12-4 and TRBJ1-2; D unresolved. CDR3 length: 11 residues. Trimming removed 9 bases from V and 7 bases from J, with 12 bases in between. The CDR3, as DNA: TGTGCCAGTTCCCGTGGCCGTGGCTACACCCTC. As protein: CASSRGRGYTL.

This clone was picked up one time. As DNA, the CDR3 is TGTGCCTGGAGTTGGACGGGGTCTAAACGTCAGCCCCAGCATTTT. Translated: CAWSWTGSKRQPQHF. The genes are TRBV30 and TRBJ1-5, with unresolved D. The CDR3 is 15 amino acids. From germline, CDR1 is GTSNPN and CDR2 SVGIG (reference sequence). Trimming took off 2 bases at V and 6 bases at J, with 17 bases between the two ends.

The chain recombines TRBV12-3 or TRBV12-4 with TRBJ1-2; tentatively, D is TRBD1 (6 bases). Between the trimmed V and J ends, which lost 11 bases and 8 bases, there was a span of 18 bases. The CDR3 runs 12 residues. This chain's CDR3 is CAAATGAGGYTF. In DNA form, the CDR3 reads TGTGCCGCTGCCACGGGGGCTGGGGGCTACACCTTC.

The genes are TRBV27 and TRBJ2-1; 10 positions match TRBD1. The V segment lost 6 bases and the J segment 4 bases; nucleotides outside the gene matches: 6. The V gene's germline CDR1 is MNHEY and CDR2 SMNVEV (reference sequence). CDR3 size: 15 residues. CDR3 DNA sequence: TGTGCCAGCAGGCGGACAGGGGGGCCTTACAATGAGCAGTTCTTC. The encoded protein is CASRRTGGPYNEQFF.

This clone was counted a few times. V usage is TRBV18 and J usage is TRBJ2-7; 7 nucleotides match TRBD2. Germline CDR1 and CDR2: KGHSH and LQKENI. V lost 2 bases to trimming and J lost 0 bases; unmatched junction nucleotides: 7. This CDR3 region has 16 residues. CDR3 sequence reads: CASSPNPSGASYEQYF. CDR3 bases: TGTGCCAGCTCACCAAATCCGAGCGGGGCCTCCTACGAGCAGTACTTC.

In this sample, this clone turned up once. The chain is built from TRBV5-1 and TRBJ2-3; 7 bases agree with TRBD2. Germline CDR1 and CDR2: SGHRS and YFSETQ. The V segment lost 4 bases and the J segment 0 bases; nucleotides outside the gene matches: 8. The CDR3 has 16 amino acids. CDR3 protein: CASSTSSGVSTDTQYF. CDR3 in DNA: TGCGCCAGCAGCACATCTAGCGGAGTTAGCACAGATACGCAGTATTTT.

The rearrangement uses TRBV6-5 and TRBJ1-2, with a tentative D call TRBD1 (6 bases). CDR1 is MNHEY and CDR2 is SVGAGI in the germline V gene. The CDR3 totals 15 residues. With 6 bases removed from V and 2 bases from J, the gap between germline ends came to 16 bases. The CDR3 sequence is CASSLNRDTNYGYTF. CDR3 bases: TGTGCCAGCAGCCTTAACCGGGACACAAACTATGGCTACACCTTC.

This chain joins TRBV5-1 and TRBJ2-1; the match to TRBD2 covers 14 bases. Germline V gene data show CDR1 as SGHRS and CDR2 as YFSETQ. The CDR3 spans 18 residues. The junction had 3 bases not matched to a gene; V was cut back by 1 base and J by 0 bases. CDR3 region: CASSLPGTSGSSYNEQFF. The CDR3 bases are TGCGCCAGCAGCTTGCCCGGGACTAGCGGGAGCTCCTACAATGAGCAGTTCTTC.

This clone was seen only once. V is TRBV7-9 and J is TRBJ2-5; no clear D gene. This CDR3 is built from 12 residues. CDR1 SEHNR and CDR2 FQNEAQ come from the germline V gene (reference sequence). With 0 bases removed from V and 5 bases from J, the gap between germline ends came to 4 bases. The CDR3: CASSLASETQYF. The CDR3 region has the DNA TGTGCCAGCAGCTTAGCGTCGGAGACCCAGTACTTC.

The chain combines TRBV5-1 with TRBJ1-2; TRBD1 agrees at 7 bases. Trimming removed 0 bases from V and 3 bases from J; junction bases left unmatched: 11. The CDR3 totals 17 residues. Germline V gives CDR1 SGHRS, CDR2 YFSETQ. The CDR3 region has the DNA TGCGCCAGCAGCTTGGGACTTTTGAGACAGGGAGACTATGGCTACACCTTC. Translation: CASSLGLLRQGDYGYTF. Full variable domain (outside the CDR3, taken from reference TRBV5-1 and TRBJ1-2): KAGVTQTPRYLIKTRGQQVTLSCSPISGHRSVSWYQQTPGQGLQFLFEYFSETQRNKGNFPGRFSGRQFSNSRSEMNVSTLELGDSALYLCASSLGLLRQGDYGYTFGSGTRLTVV.

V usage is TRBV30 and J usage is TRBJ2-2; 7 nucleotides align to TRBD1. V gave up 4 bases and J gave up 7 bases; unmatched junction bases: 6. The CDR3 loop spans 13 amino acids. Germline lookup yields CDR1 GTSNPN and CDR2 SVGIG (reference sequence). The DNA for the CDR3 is TGTGCCTGGAACAAGGGGGCTAGCGGGGAGCTGTTTTTT. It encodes CAWNKGASGELFF.